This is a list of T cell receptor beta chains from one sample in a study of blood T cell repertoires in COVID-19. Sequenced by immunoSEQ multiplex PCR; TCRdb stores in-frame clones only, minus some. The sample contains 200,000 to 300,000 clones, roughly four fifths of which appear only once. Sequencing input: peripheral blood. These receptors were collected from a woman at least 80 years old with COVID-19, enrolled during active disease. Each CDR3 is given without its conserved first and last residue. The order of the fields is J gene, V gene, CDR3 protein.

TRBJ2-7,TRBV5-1,ASTADVGQGYYEQY
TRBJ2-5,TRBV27,ASSLRLAGETQY
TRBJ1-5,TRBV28,ASTTTNQPQH
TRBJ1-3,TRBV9,ASSEDRLSGNTIY
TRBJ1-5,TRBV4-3,ASSQEAGGGQPQH
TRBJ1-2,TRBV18,ASSPLVTGGTDGYT
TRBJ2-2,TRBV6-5,AFRQGLNTGELF
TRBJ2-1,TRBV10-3,AISASAWGERNEQF
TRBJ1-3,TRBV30,AWSVRGLISGNTIY
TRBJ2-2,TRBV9,ASSPRTSGRRDTGELF
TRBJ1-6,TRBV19,ASSRAGQTNSPLH